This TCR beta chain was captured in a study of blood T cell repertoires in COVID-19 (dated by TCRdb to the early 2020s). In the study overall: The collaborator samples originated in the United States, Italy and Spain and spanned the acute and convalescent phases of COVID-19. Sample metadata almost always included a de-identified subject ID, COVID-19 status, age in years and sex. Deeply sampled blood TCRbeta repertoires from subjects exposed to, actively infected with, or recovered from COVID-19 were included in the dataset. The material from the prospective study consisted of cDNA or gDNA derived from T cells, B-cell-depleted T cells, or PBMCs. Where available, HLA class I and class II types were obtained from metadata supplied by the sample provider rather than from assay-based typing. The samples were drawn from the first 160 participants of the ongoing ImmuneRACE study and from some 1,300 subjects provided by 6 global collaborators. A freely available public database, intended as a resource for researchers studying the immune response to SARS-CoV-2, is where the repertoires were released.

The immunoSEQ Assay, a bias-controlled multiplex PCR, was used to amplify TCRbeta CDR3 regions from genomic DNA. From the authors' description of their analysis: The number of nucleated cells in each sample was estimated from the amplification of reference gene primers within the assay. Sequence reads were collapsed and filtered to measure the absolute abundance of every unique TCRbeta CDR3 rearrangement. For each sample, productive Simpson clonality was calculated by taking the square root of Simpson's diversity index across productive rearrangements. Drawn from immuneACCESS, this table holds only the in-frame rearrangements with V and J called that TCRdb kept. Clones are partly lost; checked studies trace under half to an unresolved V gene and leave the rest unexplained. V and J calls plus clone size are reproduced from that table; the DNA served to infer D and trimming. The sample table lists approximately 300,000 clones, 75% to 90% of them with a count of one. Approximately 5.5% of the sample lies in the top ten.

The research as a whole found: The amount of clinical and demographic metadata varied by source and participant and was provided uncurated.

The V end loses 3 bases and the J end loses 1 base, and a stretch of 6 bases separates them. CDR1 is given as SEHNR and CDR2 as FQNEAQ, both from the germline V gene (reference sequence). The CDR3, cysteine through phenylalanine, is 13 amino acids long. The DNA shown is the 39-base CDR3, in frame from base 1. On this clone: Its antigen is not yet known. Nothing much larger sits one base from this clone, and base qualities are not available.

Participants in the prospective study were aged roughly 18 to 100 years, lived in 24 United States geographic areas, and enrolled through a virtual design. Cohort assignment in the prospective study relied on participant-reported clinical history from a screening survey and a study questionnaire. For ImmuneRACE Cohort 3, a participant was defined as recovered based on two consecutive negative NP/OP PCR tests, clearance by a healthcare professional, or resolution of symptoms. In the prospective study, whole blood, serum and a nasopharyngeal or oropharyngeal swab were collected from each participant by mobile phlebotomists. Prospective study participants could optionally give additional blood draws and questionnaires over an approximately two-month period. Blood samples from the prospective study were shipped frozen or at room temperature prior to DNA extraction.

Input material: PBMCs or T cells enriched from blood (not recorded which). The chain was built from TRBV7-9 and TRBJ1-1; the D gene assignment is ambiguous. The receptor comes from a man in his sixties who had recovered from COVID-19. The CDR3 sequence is CASSFYGNTEAFF. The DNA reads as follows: TGTGCCAGCAGCTTTTACGGGAACACTGAAGCTTTCTTT. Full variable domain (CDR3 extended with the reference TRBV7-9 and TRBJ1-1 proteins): DTGVSQNPRHKITKRGQNVTFRCDPISEHNRLYWYRQTLGQGPEFLTYFQNEAQLEKSRLLSDRFSAERPKGSFSTLEIQRTEQGDSAMYLCASSFYGNTEAFFGQGTRLTVV.